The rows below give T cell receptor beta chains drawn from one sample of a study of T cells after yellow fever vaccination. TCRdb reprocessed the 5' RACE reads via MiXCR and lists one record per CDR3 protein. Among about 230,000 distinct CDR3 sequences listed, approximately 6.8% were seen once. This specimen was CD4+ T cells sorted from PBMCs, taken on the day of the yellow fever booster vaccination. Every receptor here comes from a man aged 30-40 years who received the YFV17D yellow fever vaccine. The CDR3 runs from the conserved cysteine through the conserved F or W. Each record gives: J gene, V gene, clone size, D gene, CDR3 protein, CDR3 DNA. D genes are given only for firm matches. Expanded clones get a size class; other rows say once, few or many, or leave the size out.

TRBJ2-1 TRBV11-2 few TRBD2 CASSLGTRRNNEQFF TGTGCCAGCAGCTTGGGGACTAGGCGTAACAATGAGCAGTTCTTC
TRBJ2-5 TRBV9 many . CASSVGIGPQETQYF TGTGCCAGCAGCGTAGGCATAGGACCTCAAGAGACCCAGTACTTC
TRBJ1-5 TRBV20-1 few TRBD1 CSARDPIQGAWQPQHF TGCAGTGCTAGAGACCCTATACAGGGGGCATGGCAGCCCCAGCATTTT
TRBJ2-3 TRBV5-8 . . CASSKGLGSTDTQYF TGTGCCAGCAGCAAGGGACTGGGGAGCACAGATACGCAGTATTTT
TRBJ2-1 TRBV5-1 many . CASSLWLLPNEQFF TGCGCCAGCAGCTTGTGGTTACTTCCCAATGAGCAGTTCTTC
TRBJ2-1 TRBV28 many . CASSLRGRLNEQFF TGTGCCAGCAGTTTAAGAGGACGGCTGAATGAGCAGTTCTTC
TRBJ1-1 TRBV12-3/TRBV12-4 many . CASSLGQGEAFF TGTGCCAGCAGTTTAGGGCAGGGAGAAGCTTTCTTT
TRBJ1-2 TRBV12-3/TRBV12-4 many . CASRTTDSSGYTF TGTGCCAGCAGAACCACCGACAGTTCTGGCTACACCTTC
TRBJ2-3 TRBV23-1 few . CASSQSPSTDTQYF TGCGCCAGCAGTCAATCACCTAGCACAGATACGCAGTATTTT
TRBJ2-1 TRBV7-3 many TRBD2 CASSTPGLRNEQFF TGTGCCAGCAGTACTCCGGGACTACGGAATGAGCAGTTCTTC
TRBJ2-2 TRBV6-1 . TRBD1 CASRTGKTANTGELFF TGTGCCAGCAGGACAGGGAAGACAGCGAACACCGGGGAGCTGTTTTTT
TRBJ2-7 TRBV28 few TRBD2 CASTGGRRYEQYF TGTGCCAGCACGGGCGGGAGAAGATACGAGCAGTACTTC
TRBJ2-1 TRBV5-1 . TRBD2 CASTRPELAGGFDEQFF TGCGCCAGCACTCGCCCCGAACTAGCGGGAGGGTTCGATGAGCAGTTCTTC
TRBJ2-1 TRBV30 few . CALPLGPYNEQFF TGTGCCCTACCGTTAGGCCCCTACAATGAGCAGTTCTTC
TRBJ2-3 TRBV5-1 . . CASSNSRPNTDTQYF TGCGCCAGCAGCAACTCGAGACCAAACACAGATACGCAGTATTTT
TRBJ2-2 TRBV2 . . CASSVGGNTGELFF TGTGCCAGCAGTGTGGGAGGAAACACCGGGGAGCTGTTTTTT
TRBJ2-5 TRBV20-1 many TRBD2 CSNRGAGVGETQYF TGCAGTAATCGGGGAGCGGGAGTAGGAGAGACCCAGTACTTC
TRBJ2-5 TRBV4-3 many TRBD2 CASSLLAGRETQYF TGCGCCAGCAGCCTACTAGCGGGTCGAGAGACCCAGTACTTC
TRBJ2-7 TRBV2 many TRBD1 CASSPQGSYEQYF TGTGCCAGCAGTCCACAGGGGTCCTACGAGCAGTACTTC
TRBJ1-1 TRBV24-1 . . CATQGMNTEAFF TGTGCCACACAGGGCATGAACACTGAAGCTTTCTTT
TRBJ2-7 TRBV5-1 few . CASSFPGSHEQYF TGCGCCAGCAGCTTCCCGGGGTCCCACGAGCAGTACTTC
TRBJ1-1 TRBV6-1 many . CASKRSRNTEAFF TGTGCCAGCAAGAGGAGCAGGAACACTGAAGCTTTCTTT
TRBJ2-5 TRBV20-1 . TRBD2 CSARDRPAGGLKTQYF TGCAGTGCTAGAGATCGGCCTGCGGGAGGTTTGAAGACCCAGTACTTC
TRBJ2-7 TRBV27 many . CASSLSPGLRSYEQYF TGTGCCAGCAGTTTATCGCCAGGACTACGCTCCTACGAGCAGTACTTC
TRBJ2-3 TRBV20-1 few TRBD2 CSAQRDSNTDTQYF TGCAGTGCTCAGCGGGACTCCAACACAGATACGCAGTATTTT
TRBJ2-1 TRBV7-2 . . CASSLGHRVRYNEQFF TGTGCCAGCAGCTTAGGTCACAGGGTTCGGTACAATGAGCAGTTCTTC
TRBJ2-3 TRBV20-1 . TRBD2 CSARAGLAGGRVGTDTQYF TGCAGTGCTAGAGCGGGGCTAGCGGGAGGGCGAGTGGGCACAGATACGCAGTATTTT
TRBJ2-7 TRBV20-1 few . CSARSPMGAGEQYF TGCAGTGCTAGATCCCCAATGGGGGCTGGGGAGCAGTACTTC
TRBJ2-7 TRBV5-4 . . CASHGTGYEQYF TGTGCCAGCCATGGAACAGGCTACGAGCAGTACTTC
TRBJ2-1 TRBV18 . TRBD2 CASSLRLAGDLYNEQFF TGTGCCAGCTCACTACGACTAGCGGGAGACCTTTACAATGAGCAGTTCTTC
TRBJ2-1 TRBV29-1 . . CSVGASPNEQFF TGCAGCGTTGGGGCTAGCCCGAATGAGCAGTTCTTC
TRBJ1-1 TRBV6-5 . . CASSYSTANTEAFF TGTGCCAGCAGTTACTCGACAGCGAACACTGAAGCTTTCTTT
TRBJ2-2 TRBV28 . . CASSHLGSTGELFF TGTGCCAGCAGCCACCTGGGGAGCACCGGGGAGCTGTTTTTT
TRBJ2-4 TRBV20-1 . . CSPRELAKNIQYF TGCAGCCCCAGGGAACTAGCCAAAAACATTCAGTACTTC
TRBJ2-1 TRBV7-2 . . CASSLGRGLISYNEQFF TGTGCCAGCAGCTTAGGAAGAGGACTCATCTCCTACAATGAGCAGTTCTTC
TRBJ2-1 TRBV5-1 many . CASSLVGYNEQFF TGCGCCAGCAGCTTGGTGGGGTACAATGAGCAGTTCTTC
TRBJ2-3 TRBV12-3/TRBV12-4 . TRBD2 CASSLTSGRALVNF TGTGCCAGCAGTTTAACTAGCGGGAGGGCCTTAGTGAATTTT
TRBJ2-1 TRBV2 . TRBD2 CASSSSGRAGEQFF TGTGCCAGCAGTTCCAGCGGGAGGGCGGGGGAGCAGTTCTTC
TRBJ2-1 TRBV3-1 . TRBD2 CASSQERLAGRNEQFF TGTGCCAGCAGCCAAGAACGGCTAGCGGGACGGAATGAGCAGTTCTTC
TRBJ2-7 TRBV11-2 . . CASSPRRVTGQYF TGTGCCAGCAGCCCGCGCAGGGTGACGGGGCAGTACTTC
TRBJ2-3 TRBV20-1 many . CSARDMLARTDTQYF TGCAGTGCTAGAGACATGCTAGCGCGCACAGATACGCAGTATTTT
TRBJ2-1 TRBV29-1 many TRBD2 CSAEGGSSYNEQFF TGCAGCGCTGAGGGCGGGAGCTCCTACAATGAGCAGTTCTTC
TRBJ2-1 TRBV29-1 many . CSGVSTNEQFF TGCAGCGGCGTCTCCACCAATGAGCAGTTCTTC
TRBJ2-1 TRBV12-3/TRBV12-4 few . CASSFGQGGYNEQFF TGTGCCAGCAGTTTTGGTCAGGGGGGGTACAATGAGCAGTTCTTC
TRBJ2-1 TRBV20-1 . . CSASTVALSSYNEQFF TGCAGTGCTAGTACCGTAGCGCTAAGCTCCTACAATGAGCAGTTCTTC